These T cell receptor beta chains were read from a single sample in a study of cytomegalovirus exposure and HLA in healthy donors. Data came from immunoSEQ multiplex PCR; TCRdb stores just in-frame clones and leaves some out. This table holds about 71,000 clones, about 95% found once. The specimen was PBMCs. The origin of the receptors is a young woman in good health and CMV-seronegative. Each CDR3 is given with its conserved first and last residue. Expanded clones are given a class, and other clones once, few, many or no size at all.

j_gene	v_gene	abundance	CDR3aa
TRBJ1-3	TRBV5-1	.	CASSVTGDSGNTIYF
TRBJ1-5	TRBV4-2	.	CASSQAGTDDQPQHF
TRBJ1-5	TRBV19	.	CASSEGASNQPQHF
TRBJ1-1	TRBV29-1	.	CSVDSRQNTEAFF
TRBJ2-3	TRBV25-1	once	CASSGTSTDTQYF
TRBJ1-1	TRBV18	once	CASSPTLGGEGTEAFF
TRBJ1-2	TRBV28	.	CASSPGTDYGYTF
TRBJ1-6	TRBV6-5	.	CASSRGTYSPLHF
TRBJ2-5	TRBV2	.	CASIGLAGVGTQYF
TRBJ2-3	TRBV28	once	CASSGATRSSDTQYF
TRBJ2-3	TRBV12-5	.	CASGLGDRGSADTQYF
TRBJ1-2	TRBV7-8	.	CASSLDRGYRGYTF
TRBJ2-7	TRBV7-6	.	CASSLGAGPYEQYF
TRBJ2-2	TRBV27	.	CASGSAGAHGTGELFF
TRBJ2-3	TRBV30	.	CAWSVAGAIDRTDTQYF
TRBJ2-1	TRBV6-6	.	CASSLLGAEQFF
TRBJ2-7	TRBV6-5	.	CASTPGQGPLEQYF